The next 28 T cell receptor beta chains were all read from a single sample in a study of shared clonotypes between healthy human individuals. The table came from immunoSEQ multiplex PCR; TCRdb's copy has only in-frame clones and leaves some out. The repertoire includes a few million clones, around nine tenths of them detected once, and around 0.14% sits in the top ten. The specimen was naive CD4+ T cells sorted from blood. The subset denotes: CD45RA+ positively selected. Receptors originate from a man aged 18-30 years in good health.

The chain recombines TRBV19 with TRBJ1-4, with 7 bases lining up with TRBD1. CDR3 length equals 15 residues. Germline CDR1 reads LNHDA; CDR2 reads SQIVND (reference sequence). J was trimmed by 0 bases and V by 4 bases; bases with no gene match: 2. This CDR3 reads CASSTGTATNEKLFF. The CDR3 DNA reads as TGTGCCAGTAGTACTGGGACAGCAACTAATGAAAAACTGTTTTTT.

V and J are TRBV5-6 and TRBJ2-4; 8 bases agree with TRBD1. The CDR3 spans 15 residues. Losses at the gene ends were 4 bases for V and 3 bases for J; bases not matched to a gene: 6. Germline values: CDR1 SGHDT, CDR2 YYEEEE. CDR3 sequence (DNA): TGTGCCAGCAGCCCGATTGGGACAGGCAAAAACATTCAGTACTTC. This encodes CASSPIGTGKNIQYF.

This clone was recorded only once. The chain carries TRBV2 and TRBJ1-2, with D uncertain. Per the germline V gene, CDR1 is SNHLY and CDR2 is FYNNEI. This CDR3 is built from 14 residues. V dropped 6 bases and J dropped 8 bases, with 19 bases sitting between them. The CDR3: CASSAPSPGGGYTF. DNA for the CDR3: TGTGCCAGCAGCGCGCCCTCACCGGGCGGCGGCTACACCTTC.

V and J are TRBV11-2 and TRBJ1-4; 7 bases are shared with TRBD1. Germline values: CDR1 SGHAT, CDR2 FQNNGV. There are 16 residues in the CDR3. J lost 6 bases, V lost 5 bases, and 12 bases had no gene match. CDR3 coding DNA: TGTGCCAGCAGCATGACCGCCGGGCAGGGGGATGAAAAACTGTTTTTT. Translation gives CASSMTAGQGDEKLFF.

This rearrangement joins TRBV28 to TRBJ2-7; D might be TRBD1 or TRBD2, each matching 6 bases. The CDR3 sequence is 14 residues long. Germline CDR1 and CDR2: MDHEN and SYDVKM. The V end lost 5 bases, the J end lost 8 bases, and 19 bases lay between the germline ends. CDR3: CASSDQRGAGKQYF. The CDR3, as DNA: TGTGCCAGCAGTGACCAGAGGGGGGCGGGTAAGCAGTACTTC.

The chain is built from TRBV4-3 and TRBJ1-1; D uncertain. The V end lost 1 base, the J end lost 6 bases, and 3 bases lay between the germline ends. CDR1 is LGHNA, CDR2 YSLEER, per germline. This CDR3 has 11 residues. CDR3 in amino acids: CASSQGAEAFF. The DNA for the CDR3 is TGCGCCAGCAGCCAAGGCGCTGAAGCTTTCTTT.

The V call is TRBV7-9, the J call TRBJ2-2, with 9 bases fitting TRBD1. Germline CDR1 reads SEHNR; CDR2 reads FQNEAQ (reference sequence). The CDR3 is 16 amino acids. With V trimmed by 2 bases and J by 2 bases, 3 bases remained unmatched. CDR3 sequence reads: CASSLPGQGNTGELFF. DNA for the CDR3: TGTGCCAGCAGCTTACCGGGACAGGGAAACACCGGGGAGCTGTTTTTT.

The chain uses TRBV5-4 and TRBJ1-2; TRBD1 is a possible D gene (5 bases). V was clipped by 2 bases and J by 2 bases, with 7 bases between them. The length of the CDR3 is 13 residues. From germline, CDR1 is SGHNT and CDR2 YYREEE (reference sequence). The CDR3 DNA sequence: TGTGCCAGCAGCTTACAGGAGAACTATGGCTACACCTTC. Protein product: CASSLQENYGYTF. Combining the CDR3 with reference TRBV5-4 and TRBJ1-2 gives the whole variable domain ETGVTQSPTHLIKTRGQQVTLRCSSQSGHNTVSWYQQALGQGPQFIFQYYREEENGRGNFPPRFSGLQFPNYSSELNVNALELDDSALYLCASSLQENYGYTFGSGTRLTVV.

This clone showed up just once. The J gene is TRBJ2-2, the V gene TRBV10-3; D is ambiguous. The ends were cut back, 0 bases at V and 5 bases at J, with 7 bases in the middle. CDR1 is ENHRY, CDR2 SYGVKD, per germline. The CDR3 spans 14 residues. The CDR3 DNA follows: TGTGCCATCAGTGAGTCTAGGAGAACCGGGGAGCTGTTTTTT. This encodes CAISESRRTGELFF.

This clone appeared a few times. The V gene is TRBV7-9, the J gene TRBJ1-6, with 7 bases aligning to TRBD1. The germline V gene encodes CDR1 SEHNR and CDR2 FQNEAQ (reference sequence). This CDR3 spans 14 amino acids. The J segment lost 14 bases and the V segment lost 5 bases, leaving 12 bases of the junction unmatched. The CDR3 spells CASSVDRAYGTLHF. The CDR3 region has the DNA TGTGCCAGCAGCGTCGACAGGGCTTACGGTACCCTCCACTTT.

The chain uses TRBV12-5 and TRBJ2-5; 8 bases are a match to TRBD2. This CDR3 is built from 15 residues. The germline CDR1 and CDR2 sequences are LGHNT and FRNRAP. V lost 0 bases, J lost 6 bases, and 6 bases stayed unmatched. CDR3 sequence: CASGLVQKREKTQYF. The CDR3 DNA follows: TGTGCTAGTGGTTTGGTACAAAAGCGGGAGAAGACCCAGTACTTC.

This sequence joins TRBV6-6 and TRBJ2-2; perhaps D is TRBD1 or TRBD2 (6 bases each). This CDR3 has 16 amino acids. CDR1 and CDR2 from the germline V gene are MNHNY and SVGAGI (reference sequence). Trimming stripped 4 bases from V and 7 bases from J, with 19 bases between. The CDR3 here is CASSSRGPPFGGELFF. For the CDR3, the DNA is TGTGCCAGCAGTTCCCGGGGGCCACCGTTCGGCGGGGAGCTGTTTTTT.

The rearrangement uses TRBV23-1 and TRBJ1-4; TRBD1 matches 9 bases. TRBV23-1 is annotated as an ORF whose role is uncertain. CDR3 size: 15 residues. V lost 3 bases to trimming and J lost 8 bases; unmatched junction nucleotides: 7. The CDR3 region is CASSQPPGQGEKLFF. The CDR3 nucleotides read TGCGCCAGCAGTCAGCCACCGGGACAGGGAGAAAAACTGTTTTTT.

A single count supports this clone. The chain links TRBV7-3 to TRBJ2-3, with 8 bases aligning to TRBD2. The germline CDR1 and CDR2 sequences are SGHTA and FQGTGA. V was clipped by 5 bases and J by 2 bases; unmatched bases: 9. The CDR3 length is 16 residues. The CDR3 nucleotides are TGTGCCAGCAGCGCCAGCGGGCGGGGGGCCACAGATACGCAGTATTTT. Its translation is CASSASGRGATDTQYF.

CDR3 nucleotides: TGTGCCAGCAGCAACGGAACCCGGGACGAAAACATTCAGTACTTC. Translation gives CASSNGTRDENIQYF. This chain links TRBV21-1 with TRBJ2-4. TRBV21-1 is assigned pseudogene status. The CDR3 runs to 15 residues.

The V gene is TRBV9, the J gene TRBJ1-2, with D hard to call. CDR1 is SGDLS and CDR2 is YYNGEE in the germline V gene. V was trimmed by 5 bases and J by 7 bases, leaving 12 bases between them. CDR3 length: 12 amino acids. The CDR3 protein is CASSTEKGGYTF. The CDR3 nucleotides are TGTGCCAGCAGTACTGAAAAGGGTGGCTACACCTTC.

The chain has TRBV7-2 and TRBJ1-2; no clear D gene. Trimming left V 7 bases short and J 0 bases short, with 12 bases between. Germline values: CDR1 SGHTA, CDR2 FQGNSA. The length of the CDR3 is 14 residues. CDR3 amino acids: CASTLGGANYGYTF. The CDR3 DNA sequence: TGTGCCAGCACGCTAGGCGGCGCTAACTATGGCTACACCTTC.

The CDR3, as DNA: TGTGCCAGCAGATCAGACCAGCCCCAGCATTTT. Amino acid sequence: CASRSDQPQHF. This rearrangement joins TRBV6-6 to TRBJ1-5; no reliable D call. The ends were cut back, 6 bases at V and 7 bases at J, with 7 bases in the middle. CDR1 MNHNY and CDR2 SVGAGI come from the germline V gene (reference sequence). This CDR3 spans 11 amino acids.

In this sample, this clone turned up a few times. The gene calls are TRBV5-1 and TRBJ2-2; possibly TRBD1 for D (6 bases). The V end was cut by 3 bases, the J end by 9 bases, with 18 bases between. This CDR3 comprises 15 residues. Germline lookup yields CDR1 SGHRS and CDR2 YFSETQ. The DNA for the CDR3 is TGCGCCAGCAGCTCGGAGACAGGTACAGACAGGGAGCTGTTTTTT. It yields the protein CASSSETGTDRELFF.

A word on this clone: The same CDR3 is also encoded by other DNA sequences in this sample. The V gene is TRBV18, the J gene TRBJ2-5; 7 positions agree with TRBD1. Germline CDR1 is KGHSH and CDR2 is LQKENI. There are 15 residues in the CDR3. V trimming: 0 bases; J trimming: 1 base; junction bases outside the gene matches: 2. Here the CDR3 DNA reads TGTGCCAGCTCACCACCAGGGACAGTCCAAGAGACCCAGTACTTC. Protein product: CASSPPGTVQETQYF. The variable domain in full, with the rest retrieved from reference TRBV18 and TRBJ2-5, is NAGVMQNPRHLVRRRGQEARLRCSPMKGHSHVYWYRQLPEEGLKFMVYLQKENIIDESGMPKERFSAEFPKEGPSILRIQQVVRGDSAAYFCASSPPGTVQETQYFGPGTRLLVL.

This sequence joins TRBV10-3 and TRBJ2-4, with D maybe TRBD1 (6 bases). The germline V gene encodes CDR1 ENHRY and CDR2 SYGVKD. The CDR3 covers 13 residues. V was trimmed by 3 bases and J by 12 bases, leaving 15 bases between them. The CDR3 is CAISDGQGSDQYF. For the CDR3, the DNA is TGTGCCATCAGTGATGGGCAGGGGTCGGATCAGTACTTC.

This chain uses TRBV28 with TRBJ2-7; D is possibly TRBD1 or TRBD2 (5 bases each). This CDR3 is built from 13 residues. The V end lost 3 bases, the J end lost 2 bases, and 8 bases lay between the germline ends. The germline V gene encodes CDR1 MDHEN and CDR2 SYDVKM. CDR3 protein: CASSLGDPYEQYF. CDR3 sequence (DNA): TGTGCCAGCAGTTTGGGGGATCCCTACGAGCAGTACTTC.

Written as DNA, the CDR3 is TGCAGCGACTTCTCGAGGGGGGATAACTATGGCTACACCTTC. This encodes CSDFSRGDNYGYTF. The V call is TRBV29-1, the J call TRBJ1-2; weak D call: TRBD1 (6 bases). V gave up 7 bases and J gave up 1 base, with 16 bases separating them. Germline values: CDR1 SQVTM, CDR2 ANQGSEA. The CDR3 is made up of 14 amino acids. The entire variable domain, with the rest obtained from reference TRBV29-1 and TRBJ1-2, is as follows: SAVISQKPSRDICQRGTSLTIQCQVDSQVTMMFWYRQQPGQSLTLIATANQGSEATYESGFVIDKFPISRPNLTFSTLTVSNMSPEDSSIYLCSDFSRGDNYGYTFGSGTRLTVV.

The chain carries TRBV11-3 and TRBJ1-1; D remains unclear. V was shortened by 1 base and J by 4 bases, with 10 bases between the two germline ends. CDR3 length: 14 residues. CDR1 SGHNT and CDR2 YENEEA come from the germline V gene. Here the CDR3 DNA reads TGTGCCAGCAGCTTAGGTCCGGGTGTCACTGAAGCTTTCTTT. Encoded protein: CASSLGPGVTEAFF.

This rearrangement joins TRBV18 to TRBJ2-5; the D call may be TRBD1 or TRBD2 (6 bases each). Looked up from germline, CDR1 is KGHSH and CDR2 is LQKENI. V lost 3 bases and J lost 4, with 15 bases in between. The CDR3 loop spans 15 amino acids. CDR3 amino acids: CASSPLGGDGETQYF. As DNA, the CDR3 is TGTGCCAGCTCACCGCTGGGGGGCGACGGAGAGACCCAGTACTTC.

This chain uses TRBV25-1 with TRBJ1-4; possible D gene TRBD1, 5 bases. Trimming shortened V by 8 bases and J by 3 bases, and 13 bases separated the two germline ends. Germline loops: CDR1 MGHDK, CDR2 SYGVNS. The CDR3 sequence is 14 residues long. CDR3 loop: CASATGTANEKLFF. CDR3 coding DNA: TGTGCCAGCGCTACCGGGACGGCTAATGAAAAACTGTTTTTT.

J is TRBJ2-5 and V is TRBV18; the D gene is possibly TRBD2 (6 bases). Trimming cost V 3 bases and J 5 bases, with 10 bases left between them. This CDR3 comprises 13 residues. Germline-derived CDR1 and CDR2 are KGHSH and LQKENI. The CDR3 nucleotides read TGTGCCAGCTCACCGACTCGGGGGGAGACCCAGTACTTC. Its protein product is CASSPTRGETQYF.

V gene TRBV19 combines with J gene TRBJ1-5; tentative D call: TRBD1 (5 bases). This CDR3 contains 16 residues. The V end was cut by 5 bases, the J end by 0 bases, with 14 bases between. The germline V gene has CDR1 LNHDA and CDR2 SQIVND (reference sequence). CDR3 amino acids: CASSVSTEISNQPQHF. CDR3 coding DNA: TGTGCCAGTAGTGTATCGACAGAAATTAGCAATCAGCCCCAGCATTTT.